Listed here are 10 T cell receptor beta chains from one sample, sequenced in a study of blood T cell repertoires in COVID-19 (dated by TCRdb to the early 2020s). Libraries were constructed by the immunoSEQ multiplex PCR assay. The table was pulled from immuneACCESS by TCRdb, which kept in-frame rearrangements only. Such tables lose some clones; where checked, under half of the loss comes from unresolved V genes, and the rest has no known cause. The sample includes about 140,000 clones, with roughly 84% observed a single time. The top ten clones comprise over 8% of the sample. Sequenced: peripheral blood. The origin of the receptors is an older woman with acute or convalescent COVID-19.

J is TRBJ2-7 and V is TRBV5-1; 8 nucleotides match TRBD1. The CDR3 has 17 amino acids. The V gene's germline CDR1 is SGHRS and CDR2 YFSETQ. V gave up 0 bases and J gave up 2 bases; unmatched junction bases: 10. The chain's CDR3 is CASSLAPGTGAPYEQYF. In nucleotides, the CDR3 is TGCGCCAGCAGCTTGGCACCCGGGACAGGCGCTCCCTACGAGCAGTACTTC.

V and J are TRBV11-1 and TRBJ2-3; D is unclear. The CDR3 is made up of 16 amino acids. V was trimmed by 2 bases and J by 2 bases, leaving 14 bases between them. CDR1 and CDR2 from the germline V gene are SGHAT and FQDESV (reference sequence). This CDR3 reads CASSLQSQNPTDTQYF. As DNA, the CDR3 is TGTGCCAGCAGCTTACAGTCACAGAACCCCACAGATACGCAGTATTTT. Combining the CDR3 with reference TRBV11-1 and TRBJ2-3 gives the whole variable domain EAEVAQSPRYKITEKSQAVAFWCDPISGHATLYWYRQILGQGPELLVQFQDESVVDDSQLPKDRFSAERLKGVDSTLKIQPAELGDSAMYLCASSLQSQNPTDTQYFGPGTRLTVL.

This chain uses TRBV24-1 with TRBJ2-3; TRBD2 aligns across 12 bases. This CDR3 contains 18 residues. The germline CDR1 and CDR2 sequences are KGHDR and SFDVKD. The V segment lost 4 bases and the J segment 3 bases; nucleotides outside the gene matches: 10. The CDR3 DNA sequence: TGTGCCACCAGTGAGCCCGGACTAGCGGGGTGGGGGACAGATACGCAGTATTTT. Its translation: CATSEPGLAGWGTDTQYF.

On this clone: Other DNA sequences of this sample code for an identical CDR3. J is TRBJ2-7 and V is TRBV5-1, with D tentatively TRBD1 (6 bases). With 0 bases removed from V and 2 bases from J, the gap between germline ends came to 6 bases. The V gene's germline CDR1 is SGHRS and CDR2 YFSETQ. This CDR3 has 13 residues. CDR3: CASSLEGAYEQYF. The CDR3 DNA follows: TGCGCCAGCAGCTTGGAGGGGGCCTACGAGCAGTACTTC.

The chain employs TRBV6-5 and TRBJ2-7, with TRBD1 identical over 9 bases. Germline CDR1 and CDR2: MNHEY and SVGAGI. The CDR3 extends over 15 amino acids. The ends lost 7 bases at V and 1 base at J; junction bases unmatched: 8. The CDR3 sequence: CASIPPGTGSYEQYF. CDR3 bases: TGTGCCAGCATACCTCCCGGGACAGGGTCCTACGAGCAGTACTTC.

The rearrangement joins TRBV5-4 to TRBJ2-7, with TRBD1 matching 7 bases. Germline assignment: CDR1 SGHNT and CDR2 YYREEE (reference sequence). Trimming at V came to 2 bases and at J to 3 bases, leaving 5 bases not matched to a gene. CDR3 length: 14 amino acids. CDR3 sequence reads: CASSFPGQNYEQYF. CDR3 coding DNA: TGTGCCAGCAGCTTCCCGGGACAGAACTACGAGCAGTACTTC.

The V gene is TRBV15, the J gene TRBJ1-1, with D possibly being TRBD1 (6 bases). V dropped 3 bases and J dropped 0 bases, with 8 bases sitting between them. The CDR3 covers 14 residues. CDR1 is LNHNV and CDR2 is YYDKDF in the germline V gene (reference sequence). CDR3 DNA: TGTGCCACCAGCAGGGGACAACTGAACACTGAAGCTTTCTTT. As protein: CATSRGQLNTEAFF.

J is TRBJ2-7 and V is TRBV5-6, with 9 bases fitting TRBD1. The germline V gene encodes CDR1 SGHDT and CDR2 YYEEEE. This CDR3 has 14 amino acids. J gave up 9 bases and V 3 bases, and 10 bases lay outside the gene matches. The CDR3 region has the DNA TGTGCCAGCAGCTACCCGGGACAGGGTTTTCCGCAGTACTTC. It specifies CASSYPGQGFPQYF. Looking up the rest from reference TRBV5-6 and TRBJ2-7 gives the full variable domain: DAGVTQSPTHLIKTRGQQVTLRCSPKSGHDTVSWYQQALGQGPQFIFQYYEEEERQRGNFPDRFSGHQFPNYSSELNVNALLLGDSALYLCASSYPGQGFPQYFGPGTRLTVT.

V is TRBV19 and J is TRBJ1-1, with 8 nucleotides matching TRBD1. Germline CDR1 and CDR2: LNHDA and SQIVND (reference sequence). The CDR3 runs to 13 residues. V lost 8 bases and J lost 1; bases outside the gene matches: 3. CDR3 loop: CASLDRGNTEAFF. CDR3 nucleotides: TGTGCCAGTCTTGACAGGGGGAACACTGAAGCTTTCTTT.

The chain links TRBV10-3 to TRBJ2-5; D perhaps matches TRBD2 (6 bases). From germline, CDR1 is ENHRY and CDR2 SYGVKD. This CDR3 has 13 amino acids. The ends were cut back, 5 bases at V and 2 bases at J, with 9 bases in the middle. CDR3 region: CAISRLGQETQYF. The DNA for the CDR3 is TGTGCCATCAGTAGACTAGGGCAAGAGACCCAGTACTTC.